This T cell receptor beta chain was documented in a study of regulatory T cells in long-lasting Graves disease. Whole-study context: Graves' disease counted as persistent after over 5 years of antithyroid drugs with positive TSH receptor antibodies.

Study findings and constraints: Those with persistent disease had in common more public clonotypes (about 3,000) than new patients (more than 900). Study of thyroid tissue was not done, with only peripheral blood studied.

This CDR3 is 14 amino acids long. V lost 5 bases and J lost 3, with 14 bases in between. Both iRepertoire HTBI primers and Arm-PCR of CDR3 regions were used to build the TCR beta libraries. TCRdb recomputed calls from the multiplex PCR reads with MiXCR, one row per CDR3 protein. The sample records about 450,000 distinct CDR3 sequences, about 25% being singletons. The sample's time point: persistent/refractory GD, antithyroid drugs over 5 years with positive TRAb. PBMCs provided the RNA from which the TCR library was made. Clinicians diagnosed Graves' disease using American Thyroid Association guidelines. This clonotype was counted ten times or more. Its matching antigen is unknown.

This sequence was found in a female donor with Graves disease. This material consisted of peripheral blood mononuclear cells (PBMCs), taken when the disease was refractory, from a patient treated with antithyroid drugs. The V gene is TRBV12-3 or TRBV12-4, the J gene TRBJ2-7; maybe TRBD1 (6 bases). CDR3 DNA: TGTGCCAGCAGTCTACAGGGTAACCGCTACGAGCAGTACTTC. Protein: CASSLQGNRYEQYF.